This paragraph reports one T cell receptor (beta chain). What it recognizes is unknown. Each of the patients experienced relapse following autologous stem cell transplantation, and their brentuximab vedotin exposure differed. Patients had relapsed/refractory classical Hodgkin lymphoma with complete response, partial response or progressive disease as best response. Only in-frame clones appear in the TCRdb table, and some are missing; sequencing was by immunoSEQ multiplex PCR. The sample holds 29,000 or so clones, 70% seen once. The data belong to a study of PD-1 blockade in classical Hodgkin lymphoma. Study-level results: By C4D1, diversity of CD4+ TCRs had risen significantly, whereas that of CD8+ TCRs had not. The baseline diversity of complete responders showed similarity to that of newly diagnosed patients. When set against healthy donors, newly diagnosed patients were reported to show lower baseline TCR diversity.

The CDR3 is made up of 12 amino acids. Germline lookup yields CDR1 SNHLY and CDR2 FYNNEI. Trimming pared 6 bases from V and 3 bases from J, leaving 9 bases between. The chain is built from TRBV2 and TRBJ2-7; no reliable D call. This clonotype was sampled from a human donor with classical Hodgkin lymphoma. The material was peripheral blood mononuclear cells (PBMCs), obtained before the second cycle of nivolumab. The CDR3 loop is CASRPRYYEQYF. CDR3 coding DNA: TGTGCCAGCAGGCCTAGATACTACGAGCAGTACTTC.